The rows below give T cell receptor beta chains drawn from one sample of a study of cytomegalovirus exposure and HLA in healthy donors. Profiling relied on immunoSEQ multiplex PCR, and the TCRdb table lists in-frame clones only, not all of them. The repertoire includes about 83,000 clones, around 81% of them detected once, and almost 6% sits in the top ten. Sequencing used PBMCs. Source of these receptors: a man between 18 and 35 years old in good health and CMV-seropositive. Each CDR3 is given with its conserved first and last residue. The D gene is left open where the match is weak. Size values are once, few and many counts, or a class for expanded clones, and some rows have none.

D	J	V	size	CDR3	DNA
TRBD2	TRBJ2-7	TRBV19	-	CASSTLAGGLQQYF	TGTGCCAGTAGTACGCTAGCGGGAGGTCTGCAGCAGTACTTC
-	TRBJ2-7	TRBV7-8	-	CASSFLRGSEQYF	TGTGCCAGCAGCTTCCTGAGAGGGAGCGAGCAGTACTTC
-	TRBJ1-2	TRBV29-1	-	CSVGGSYGYTF	TGCAGCGTTGGTGGCAGCTATGGCTACACCTTC
-	TRBJ2-5	TRBV28	-	CASRPGRTRQETQYF	TGTGCCAGCAGGCCCGGACGGACTCGACAAGAGACCCAGTACTTC
TRBD1	TRBJ1-2	TRBV19	-	CASSSGQLWGGYTF	TGTGCCAGTAGTTCGGGACAGCTTTGGGGCGGCTACACCTTC
-	TRBJ2-1	TRBV6-6	-	CASSYLVSEQFF	TGTGCCAGCAGTTACTTAGTAAGTGAGCAGTTCTTC
-	TRBJ1-2	TRBV14	-	CASSQTGLGYYGYTF	TGTGCCAGCAGCCAAACAGGGCTGGGGTATTATGGCTACACCTTC
-	TRBJ1-1	TRBV7-9	-	CASSIHRVEAFF	TGTGCCAGCAGCATTCACAGGGTCGAAGCTTTCTTT
TRBD2	TRBJ2-1	TRBV29-1	-	CTSGSPNEQFF	TGCACCAGCGGGAGTCCCAATGAGCAGTTCTTC
-	TRBJ2-5	TRBV6-5	few	CASSQNIASETQYF	TGTGCCAGCAGCCAGAACATAGCTTCTGAGACCCAGTACTTC
-	TRBJ1-3	TRBV5-1	-	CASSDEVPGSSGNTIYF	TGCGCCAGCAGCGATGAGGTACCCGGTAGCTCTGGAAACACCATATATTTT
-	TRBJ2-7	TRBV18	-	CASSPLTYEAGEQYF	TGTGCCAGCTCACCACTCACTTATGAGGCTGGCGAGCAGTACTTC
-	TRBJ2-1	TRBV11-2	-	CASSLGAGVNEQFF	TGTGCCAGCAGCTTAGGCGCGGGCGTCAATGAGCAGTTCTTC
-	TRBJ2-2	TRBV7-9	-	CASSSRPGDTGELFF	TGTGCCAGCAGTTCAAGGCCGGGGGACACCGGGGAGCTGTTTTTT
-	TRBJ2-7	TRBV29-1	-	CSVRQGPYEQYF	TGCAGCGTACGGCAGGGTCCCTACGAGCAGTACTTC
-	TRBJ1-4	TRBV6-6	-	CASLLGGNRKLFF	TGTGCCAGCCTGTTAGGCGGGAATCGAAAACTGTTTTTT
-	TRBJ1-1	TRBV29-1	-	CSVVGVGHTEAFF	TGCAGCGTTGTTGGGGTGGGGCACACTGAAGCTTTCTTT
-	TRBJ1-2	TRBV7-9	-	CSSSLDGDTYGYTF	TGTTCCAGCAGCTTAGACGGGGATACGTATGGCTACACCTTC
TRBD2	TRBJ2-7	TRBV30	-	CAWSATSVVNEQYF	TGTGCCTGGAGTGCCACTAGCGTGGTTAACGAGCAGTACTTC
-	TRBJ2-1	TRBV5-3	-	CARSLPGTSHNEQFF	TGTGCCAGAAGCTTACCCGGGACTTCGCACAATGAGCAGTTCTTC
-	TRBJ1-4	TRBV9	-	CASSEGRNEKLFF	TGTGCCAGCAGCGAAGGGAGAAATGAAAAACTGTTTTTT
TRBD2	TRBJ2-3	TRBV7-2	-	CASSFGTSGPTSTDTQYF	TGTGCCAGCAGCTTCGGGACTAGCGGGCCCACTAGCACAGATACGCAGTATTTT
-	TRBJ1-5	TRBV15	-	CATSLGLSNQPQHF	TGTGCCACCAGCCTTGGACTTAGCAATCAGCCCCAGCATTTT
TRBD2	TRBJ2-4	TRBV4-1	-	CASSQERLTSGLPKNIQYF	TGCGCCAGCAGCCAAGAACGTCTAACTAGCGGATTACCCAAAAACATTCAGTACTTC
-	TRBJ2-2	TRBV7-9	-	CASSLGPDTGELFF	TGTGCCAGCAGCTTGGGCCCGGACACCGGGGAGCTGTTTTTT
TRBD1	TRBJ2-1	TRBV5-4	-	CASSNRDREYNEQFF	TGTGCCAGCAGCAACCGGGACAGGGAATACAATGAGCAGTTCTTC
TRBD1	TRBJ1-1	TRBV20-1	-	CSAPRQGEAFF	TGCAGTGCTCCGCGACAGGGAGAAGCTTTCTTT
TRBD1	TRBJ2-1	TRBV6-5	-	CASSYSQGSFDEQFF	TGTGCCAGCAGTTACTCACAGGGGTCTTTCGATGAGCAGTTCTTC
-	TRBJ2-1	TRBV4-1	once	CASSQLAGMNEQFF	TGCGCCAGCAGCCAACTTGCGGGAATGAATGAGCAGTTCTTC
-	TRBJ2-7	TRBV29-1	-	CSVGSSYEQYF	TGCAGCGTCGGTAGTTCCTACGAGCAGTACTTC
TRBD1	TRBJ1-2	TRBV6-5	-	CASSRHGTVGVYTF	TGTGCCAGCAGTAGACATGGGACAGTTGGTGTCTACACCTTC
TRBD1	TRBJ2-7	TRBV4-1	-	CASSQGQGAYEQYF	TGCGCCAGCAGCCAAGGGCAGGGGGCCTACGAGCAGTACTTC
-	TRBJ2-1	TRBV6-1	-	CASKLDYVNEQFF	TGTGCCAGCAAACTTGACTACGTCAATGAGCAGTTCTTC
-	TRBJ1-3	TRBV7-8	-	CASSLDRVGNTIYF	TGTGCCAGCAGCTTAGACAGGGTTGGAAACACCATATATTTT
-	TRBJ2-6	TRBV4-2	once	CASSRQVNPGGANVLTF	TGTGCCAGCAGCAGACAGGTCAACCCTGGTGGGGCCAACGTCCTGACTTTC
TRBD1	TRBJ1-2	TRBV9	-	CASSAWTGNRYGYTF	TGTGCCAGCAGCGCATGGACAGGGAATCGATATGGCTACACCTTC
-	TRBJ2-5	TRBV6-5	-	CASRGFRGMKPYF	TGTGCCAGCAGAGGCTTTAGGGGTATGAAGCCGTACTTC
TRBD1	TRBJ1-1	TRBV11-3	-	CASSRTGTEAFF	TGTGCCAGCAGCAGGACAGGCACTGAAGCTTTCTTT
-	TRBJ2-3	TRBV7-9	-	CASSLELASRTHTQYF	TGTGCCAGCAGCTTAGAACTAGCCAGCCGCACTCATACGCAGTATTTT
TRBD1	TRBJ2-5	TRBV6-1	-	CASRGDRTQETQYF	TGTGCCAGCAGGGGGGACAGGACCCAAGAGACCCAGTACTTC
TRBD1	TRBJ1-2	TRBV14	-	CASSQSGGALYGYTF	TGTGCCAGCAGCCAGTCAGGGGGCGCCCTCTATGGCTACACCTTC
TRBD2	TRBJ2-7	TRBV18	-	CASSRAGVGAYEQYF	TGTGCCAGCTCCCGAGCGGGAGTCGGGGCCTACGAGCAGTACTTC
-	TRBJ1-1	TRBV7-9	-	CASSFPGLTNTEAFF	TGTGCCAGCAGCTTCCCGGGACTTACGAACACTGAAGCTTTCTTT
-	TRBJ2-3	TRBV10-1	-	CASSGPGSLIDTQYF	TGCGCCAGCAGTGGGCCCGGGAGTCTTATAGATACGCAGTATTTT
TRBD1	TRBJ2-3	TRBV7-3	-	CASTRGQGADTQYF	TGTGCCAGCACTAGAGGACAGGGGGCAGATACGCAGTATTTT
TRBD1	TRBJ1-1	TRBV5-1	-	CASSLPGQPNTEAFF	TGCGCCAGCAGCCTGCCGGGACAGCCGAACACTGAAGCTTTCTTT
TRBD2	TRBJ2-1	TRBV13	-	CASSLRLAGGNEQFF	TGTGCCAGCAGCTTACGACTAGCGGGAGGCAATGAGCAGTTCTTC
-	TRBJ1-4	TRBV25-1	-	CASSNTTGLGEKLFF	TGTGCCAGCAGTAATACGACAGGTTTGGGTGAAAAACTGTTTTTT
TRBD2	TRBJ2-2	TRBV5-1	-	CASENGIGLAGGTGELFF	TGCGCCAGCGAAAATGGAATCGGACTAGCGGGAGGAACCGGGGAGCTGTTTTTT
-	TRBJ2-6	TRBV28	-	CATPESSGANVLTF	TGTGCCACCCCCGAGAGCTCTGGGGCCAACGTCCTGACTTTC
-	TRBJ1-2	TRBV6-5	-	CASSYGGSAGYTF	TGTGCCAGCAGTTACGGGGGCAGTGCTGGCTACACCTTC
-	TRBJ2-2	TRBV6-1	few	CASSEPGQSLKGELFF	TGTGCCAGCAGTGAGCCCGGACAGTCTCTGAAGGGGGAGCTGTTTTTT
-	TRBJ2-7	TRBV29-1	-	CSVFRVGAFEQYF	TGCAGCGTGTTCAGGGTAGGGGCGTTCGAGCAGTACTTC
-	TRBJ1-1	TRBV11-2	-	CASRNRRGMNTEAFF	TGTGCCAGCAGGAATCGCCGCGGCATGAACACTGAAGCTTTCTTT
-	TRBJ1-4	TRBV7-9	-	CASSFTQGTDEKLFF	TGTGCCAGCAGCTTCACTCAAGGAACAGATGAAAAACTGTTTTTT
-	TRBJ2-5	TRBV2	-	CASSEGRETQYF	TGTGCCAGCAGTGAGGGGAGGGAGACCCAGTACTTC
-	TRBJ2-7	TRBV6-5	-	CASSYSASSYEQYF	TGTGCCAGCAGTTACTCGGCCAGCTCCTACGAGCAGTACTTC
TRBD1	TRBJ2-7	TRBV7-2	-	CASSLGGVTGVVYEQYF	TGTGCCAGCAGCTTAGGCGGCGTGACAGGGGTAGTGTACGAGCAGTACTTC
-	TRBJ1-1	TRBV28	once	CASSLVGIGAEAFF	TGTGCCAGCAGTTTGGTAGGGATCGGGGCTGAAGCTTTCTTT